The 15 T cell receptor beta chains in this list originate from one sample, sequenced in a study of a mutant IDH1 vaccine in newly diagnosed glioma (TCRdb year 2021). Libraries were constructed by the immunoSEQ multiplex PCR assay. Held by TCRdb, this immuneACCESS table contains in-frame sequences only and omits some clones. Under half of the omission traces to an unresolved V gene where checked; the cause of the rest is unknown. For this sample there are some 50,000 clones; 65% appear just once. The top ten clones comprise 4% to 5.5% of the sample. Their antigens remain unidentified. The time point label, as the study defines it: week 47, end of study. Each vaccine dose, consisting of 300 ug of a 20-mer mutant IDH1 peptide in Montanide, was administered subcutaneously with topical imiquimod. The specimen comprised peripheral blood mononuclear cells (PBMCs), sampled from a glioma patient whose treatment included an IDH1 peptide vaccine. The receptors here all came from a man aged 40-49 years with glioma. Some clones in this sample may be carry-over from other donors' samples.

This clone was found once. The J gene is TRBJ2-7, the V gene TRBV2; D is uncertain. Germline CDR1 reads SNHLY; CDR2 reads FYNNEI. Trimming removed 3 bases from V and 2 bases from J, with 20 bases in between. The CDR3 totals 17 residues. This CDR3 is CASSESPILTETYEQYF. CDR3 DNA sequence: TGTGCCAGCAGTGAGAGTCCGATCTTGACGGAAACCTACGAGCAGTACTTC.

The chain joins TRBV5-1 to TRBJ1-5; possibly TRBD1 for D (5 bases). Germline V lookup: CDR1 SGHRS, CDR2 YFSETQ. The CDR3 extends over 15 amino acids. Trimming left V 2 bases short and J 0 bases short, with 9 bases between. The DNA of the CDR3 is TGCGCCAGCAGCTTCGGGGGTTATAGCAATCAGCCCCAGCATTTT. This codes for CASSFGGYSNQPQHF.

This chain connects TRBV7-9 to TRBJ1-1; D gene ambiguous. The CDR3 is made up of 14 amino acids. The germline V gene encodes CDR1 SEHNR and CDR2 FQNEAQ (reference sequence). V lost 3 bases to trimming and J lost 1 base, with 9 bases between them. The CDR3 reads CASSLGLENTEAFF. The CDR3 nucleotides are TGTGCCAGCAGCTTGGGCCTAGAGAACACTGAAGCTTTCTTT.

This chain uses TRBV4-2 with TRBJ2-5; perhaps TRBD2 as D (5 bases). Trimming removed 3 bases at V and 2 bases at J, with 16 bases between. The CDR3 length is 16 residues. Germline V gene data show CDR1 as LGHNA and CDR2 as YNFKEQ. CDR3 DNA sequence: TGTGCCAGCAGCCAGGACCCCGCGGAGGTTCAAGAGACCCAGTACTTC. As protein: CASSQDPAEVQETQYF.

The chain links TRBV5-5 to TRBJ1-3, with a weak D call TRBD1 (5 bases). V was pared by 1 base and J by 2 bases, with 13 bases between. Germline-derived CDR1 and CDR2 are SGHKS and YYEKEE (reference sequence). CDR3 size: 16 residues. CDR3 amino acids: CASSLTYDSTGNTIYF. Written as DNA, the CDR3 is TGTGCCAGCAGCTTGACATATGACAGTACTGGAAACACCATATATTTT. The complete variable domain, with remaining parts taken from reference TRBV5-5 and TRBJ1-3, reads DAGVTQSPTHLIKTRGQQVTLRCSPISGHKSVSWYQQVLGQGPQFIFQYYEKEERGRGNFPDRFSARQFPNYSSELNVNALLLGDSALYLCASSLTYDSTGNTIYFGEGSWLTVV.

CDR3 amino acids: CASSFRGFSYEQYF. For the CDR3, the DNA is TGTGCCAGCAGTTTCCGGGGGTTCTCCTACGAGCAGTACTTC. The rearrangement uses TRBV27 and TRBJ2-7; D is perhaps TRBD2 (6 bases). CDR1 and CDR2 (germline): MNHEY, SMNVEV (reference sequence). The CDR3 has 14 amino acids. Trimming cost V 3 bases and J 0 bases, with 9 bases left between them.

The rearrangement joins TRBV6-5 to TRBJ2-3, with TRBD2 matching 7 bases. The CDR3 is made up of 13 amino acids. CDR1 is MNHEY and CDR2 is SVGAGI in the germline V gene. The J segment lost 11 bases and the V segment lost 0 bases, leaving 5 bases of the junction unmatched. Here the CDR3 reads CASSYSTGGMQYF. CDR3 sequence (DNA): TGTGCCAGCAGTTACTCGACCGGGGGGATGCAGTATTTT.

The chain recombines TRBV9 with TRBJ2-3, with 9 bases lining up with TRBD2. The CDR3 totals 14 residues. Germline V gene data show CDR1 as SGDLS and CDR2 as YYNGEE. With V trimmed by 3 bases and J by 4 bases, 3 bases remained unmatched. CDR3 loop: CASSGGTSPDTQYF. The DNA of the CDR3 is TGTGCCAGCAGCGGCGGGACTAGCCCAGATACGCAGTATTTT.

This rearrangement joins TRBV4-1 to TRBJ1-2; D ambiguous. Germline values: CDR1 MGHRA, CDR2 YSYEKL. V gave up 3 bases and J gave up 6 bases, with 14 bases separating them. This CDR3 spans 14 amino acids. The CDR3 region has the DNA TGCGCCAGCAGCCAGCAAGGCCCTCTGGATGGCTACACCTTC. This sequence encodes CASSQQGPLDGYTF.

The rearrangement uses TRBV9 and TRBJ2-1, with 8 nucleotides matching TRBD2. Germline values: CDR1 SGDLS, CDR2 YYNGEE. With V trimmed by 4 bases and J by 8 bases, 20 bases remained unmatched. CDR3 size: 18 residues. Here the CDR3 reads CASSPELGGGGPIYEQFF. In DNA form, the CDR3 reads TGTGCCAGCAGCCCCGAACTTGGAGGCGGGGGGCCTATTTATGAGCAGTTCTTC.

The chain is built from TRBV30 and TRBJ1-2; no definite D call. Trimming stripped 5 bases from V and 5 bases from J, with 6 bases between. The CDR3 is 10 amino acids. Germline CDR1 GTSNPN, CDR2 SVGIG (reference sequence). As DNA, the CDR3 is TGTGCCTGGGGAACATATGGCTACACCTTC. It translates to CAWGTYGYTF. The full variable domain, with the rest looked up from reference TRBV30 and TRBJ1-2, is SQTIHQWPATLVQPVGSPLSLECTVEGTSNPNLYWYRQAAGRGLQLLFYSVGIGQISSEVPQNLSASRPQDRQFILSSKKLLLSDSGFYLCAWGTYGYTFGSGTRLTVV.

Details on this clone: At one of its ends the junction is not consistent with the germline gene, which may arise from a read error. V is TRBV6-5 and J is TRBJ1-3; D might be TRBD1 (6 bases). The germline CDR1 and CDR2 sequences are MNHEY and SVGAGI. This CDR3 contains 15 residues. The CDR3 here is CASTYDRFSGNTIYF. In nucleotides, the CDR3 is TGTGCCAGCACTTACGACAGGTTCTCTGGAAACACCATATATTTT.

The V call is TRBV6-6, the J call TRBJ2-1; 8 positions match TRBD2. The CDR3 sequence is 16 residues long. The germline CDR1 and CDR2 sequences are MNHNY and SVGAGI (reference sequence). The J segment lost 3 bases and the V segment lost 6 bases, leaving 10 bases of the junction unmatched. The CDR3 is CASSPPKRGFYNEQFF. The CDR3 DNA reads as TGTGCCAGCAGCCCTCCCAAGCGGGGGTTCTACAATGAGCAGTTCTTC.

The rearrangement links TRBV11-2 to TRBJ2-2, with a weak D call TRBD1 (5 bases). The CDR3 contains 16 residues. V was shortened by 5 bases and J by 4 bases, with 17 bases between the two germline ends. The germline CDR1 and CDR2 sequences are SGHAT and FQNNGV. Written as DNA, the CDR3 is TGTGCCAGCAGCCGCGCCGTGGCAGGGCTCACCGGGGAGCTGTTTTTT. Encoded protein: CASSRAVAGLTGELFF.

The V call is TRBV19, the J call TRBJ2-2; perhaps TRBD1 as D (6 bases). In germline, CDR1 is LNHDA, CDR2 SQIVND (reference sequence). V lost 1 base and J 6 bases, leaving 9 bases between the germline ends. The length of the CDR3 is 14 residues. CDR3 sequence: CASSIGQAPGELFF. CDR3 bases: TGTGCCAGTAGTATAGGACAGGCCCCCGGGGAGCTGTTTTTT.